The text below deals with one T cell receptor beta chain. Its antigen is not identified. This sample is part of a study of cytomegalovirus exposure and HLA in healthy donors. About the study: A prior analysis found 100 million to 140 million unique TCR beta sequences from around 190 million T cells. Findings of the study overall: A later analysis linked roughly 17,000 TCR beta sequences to HLA alleles at 0.05 false discovery rate.

The study ran its PCR with 60 Vbeta and 13 Jbeta primers. Under the authors' procedure: The authors later counted roughly 77 million unique TCR beta chains, some 11 million of them shared. Generated by immunoSEQ multiplex PCR, the TCRdb table keeps only in-frame clones and is missing some. Clone size and the V and J calls come from that table; the DNA yielded D and trimming. The table lists around 280,000 clones, roughly 90% of them singletons. The CDR3 is made up of 16 amino acids. V was trimmed by 1 base and J by 1 base, leaving 14 bases between them. Germline V gene lookup returns CDR1 SGDLS and CDR2 YYNGEE.

Sequencing used PBMCs. This clonotype was obtained from a young woman in good health and CMV-seronegative. The rearrangement joins TRBV9 to TRBJ2-5; D call uncertain. The CDR3 DNA is TGTGCCAGCAGCGTATCCCCCGACCTAGGCCAAGAGACCCAGTACTTC. Protein sequence: CASSVSPDLGQETQYF.